This TCR beta chain was captured by sequencing in a study of TIL therapy for anti-PD-1-resistant metastatic lung cancer. About the research overall: Patients had a median age of approximately 57 years (range about 35-85).

The time point denotes: pre-treatment sample, taken before nivolumab and TIL therapy. This CDR3 contains 15 residues. Germline loops: CDR1 SGHDT, CDR2 YYEEEE. J lost 0 bases, V lost 4 bases, and 7 bases had no gene match. Sequencing used immunoSEQ v3. Only in-frame clones appear in the TCRdb table, and some are missing; sequencing was by immunoSEQ multiplex PCR. The table lists about 50,000 clones, 70% to 80% of them singletons, with around 4.8% in the top ten. Here the sequenced sample was blood, taken at baseline. This chain joins TRBV5-6 and TRBJ2-7, with 7 bases identical to TRBD1. The clonotype comes from a woman between 30 and 80 years old with non-small cell lung cancer. The CDR3, as DNA: TGTGCCAGCAGCCGGGACAGAATAAGCTCCTACGAGCAGTACTTC. This codes for CASSRDRISSYEQYF.